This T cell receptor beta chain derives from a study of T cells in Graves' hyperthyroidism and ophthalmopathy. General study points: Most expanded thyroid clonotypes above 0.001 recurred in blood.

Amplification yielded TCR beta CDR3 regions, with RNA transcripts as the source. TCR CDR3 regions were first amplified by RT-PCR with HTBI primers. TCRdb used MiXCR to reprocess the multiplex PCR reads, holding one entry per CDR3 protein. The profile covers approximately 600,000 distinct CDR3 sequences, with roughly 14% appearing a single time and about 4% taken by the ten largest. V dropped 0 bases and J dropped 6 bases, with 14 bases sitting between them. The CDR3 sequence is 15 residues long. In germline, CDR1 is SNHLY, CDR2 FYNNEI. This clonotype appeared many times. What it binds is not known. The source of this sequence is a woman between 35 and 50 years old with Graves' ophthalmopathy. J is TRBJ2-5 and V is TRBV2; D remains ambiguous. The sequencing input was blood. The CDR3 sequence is CASSEAVGLLKTQYF. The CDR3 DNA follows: TGTGCCAGCAGTGAAGCGGTTGGGCTTCTGAAGACCCAGTACTTC.